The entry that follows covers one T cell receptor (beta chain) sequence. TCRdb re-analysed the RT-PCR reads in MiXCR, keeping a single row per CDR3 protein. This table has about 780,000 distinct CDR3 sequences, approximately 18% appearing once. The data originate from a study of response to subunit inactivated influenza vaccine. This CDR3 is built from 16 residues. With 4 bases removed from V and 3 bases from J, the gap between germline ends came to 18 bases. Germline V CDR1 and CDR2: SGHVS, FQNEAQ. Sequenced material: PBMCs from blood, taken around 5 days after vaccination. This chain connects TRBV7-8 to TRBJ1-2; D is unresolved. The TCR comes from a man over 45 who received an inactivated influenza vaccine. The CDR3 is CASSSLRLALDYGYTF. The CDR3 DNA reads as TGTGCCAGCAGCTCCCTGCGACTGGCTTTAGACTATGGCTACACCTTC.